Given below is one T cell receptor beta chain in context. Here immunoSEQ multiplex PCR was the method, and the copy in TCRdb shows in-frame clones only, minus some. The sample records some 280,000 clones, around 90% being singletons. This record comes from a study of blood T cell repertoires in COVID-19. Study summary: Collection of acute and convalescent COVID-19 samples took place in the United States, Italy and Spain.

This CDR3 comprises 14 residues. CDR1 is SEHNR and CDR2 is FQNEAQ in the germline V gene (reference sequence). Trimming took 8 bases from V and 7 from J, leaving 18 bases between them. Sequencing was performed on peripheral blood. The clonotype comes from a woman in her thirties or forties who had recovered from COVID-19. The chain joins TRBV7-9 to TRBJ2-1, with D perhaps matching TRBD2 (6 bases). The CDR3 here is CASRQDGRENEQFF. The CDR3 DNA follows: TGTGCCAGCCGTCAAGACGGGAGAGAGAATGAGCAGTTCTTC.